Listed below are T cell receptor beta chains from one sample, sequenced in a study of blood T cell repertoires in COVID-19. Libraries were prepared by immunoSEQ multiplex PCR; TCRdb keeps only in-frame clonotypes and omits some of them. Among some 200,000 clones listed, approximately 86% were seen once. The sample was peripheral blood. These receptors all come from a man aged 60-69 years with COVID-19, enrolled during active disease. Both conserved end residues are trimmed from each CDR3.

v_call: TRBV4-1; cdr3_length: 14; j_call: TRBJ2-1; cdr3_aa: ASSQEIAGGPDEQF
v_call: TRBV7-6; cdr3_length: 13; j_call: TRBJ1-3; cdr3_aa: ASSGTGPSGNTIY
v_call: TRBV6-5; cdr3_length: 13; j_call: TRBJ2-2; cdr3_aa: ASSKDREVPGELF
v_call: TRBV10-1; cdr3_length: 11; j_call: TRBJ1-5; cdr3_aa: ASSEAFDQPQH
v_call: TRBV6-2/TRBV6-3; cdr3_length: 13; j_call: TRBJ1-1; cdr3_aa: ASSATRGRGTEAF
v_call: TRBV18; cdr3_length: 12; j_call: TRBJ1-4; cdr3_aa: ASSGLSREEKLF
v_call: TRBV19; cdr3_length: 12; j_call: TRBJ1-5; cdr3_aa: ASSVASGNQPQH
v_call: TRBV6-1; cdr3_length: 9; j_call: TRBJ2-7; cdr3_aa: ASSEMTSTS
v_call: TRBV27; cdr3_length: 16; j_call: TRBJ2-1; cdr3_aa: ASTRDTATPSSYNEQF
v_call: TRBV9; cdr3_length: 13; j_call: TRBJ1-2; cdr3_aa: ASSVGGSPNYGYT
v_call: TRBV6-5; cdr3_length: 14; j_call: TRBJ1-2; cdr3_aa: ASSYGLGQGGYGYT
v_call: TRBV9; cdr3_length: 14; j_call: TRBJ2-3; cdr3_aa: ASSVVGRATRDTQY
v_call: TRBV7-3; cdr3_length: 12; j_call: TRBJ2-2; cdr3_aa: ASQKQGLLGELF
v_call: TRBV19; cdr3_length: 11; j_call: TRBJ2-3; cdr3_aa: ASRRLDRDTQY
v_call: TRBV11-2; cdr3_length: 18; j_call: TRBJ2-6; cdr3_aa: ASSLDSLVFGGAGANVLT
v_call: TRBV2; cdr3_length: 12; j_call: TRBJ1-5; cdr3_aa: ASSEEGGNQPQH
v_call: TRBV4-2; cdr3_length: 14; j_call: TRBJ2-6; cdr3_aa: ASSPQGASGANVLT
v_call: TRBV24-1; cdr3_length: 11; j_call: TRBJ1-5; cdr3_aa: ATSAGGTQPQH
v_call: TRBV2; cdr3_length: 13; j_call: TRBJ1-2; cdr3_aa: ASRKDGQWGYGYT
v_call: TRBV19; cdr3_length: 13; j_call: TRBJ1-6; cdr3_aa: ASSMTGVANSPLH
v_call: TRBV12-3/TRBV12-4; cdr3_length: 11; j_call: TRBJ2-5; cdr3_aa: ASSTGERETQY
v_call: TRBV28; cdr3_length: 16; j_call: TRBJ2-3; cdr3_aa: ASSLSPHRGDLTDTQY
v_call: TRBV2; cdr3_length: 11; j_call: TRBJ1-1; cdr3_aa: ASSVRDWPEAF
v_call: TRBV7-2; cdr3_length: 11; j_call: TRBJ2-7; cdr3_aa: ASSTWTGYEQY
v_call: TRBV6-5; cdr3_length: 13; j_call: TRBJ1-6; cdr3_aa: ASSDLDRGNSPLH
v_call: TRBV20-1; cdr3_length: 9; j_call: TRBJ1-1; cdr3_aa: SAPGGTEAF
v_call: TRBV23-1; cdr3_length: 16; j_call: TRBJ1-3; cdr3_aa: ASSQLYAGDAPGNTIY
v_call: TRBV27; cdr3_length: 15; j_call: TRBJ1-1; cdr3_aa: ASSLRSRDWGNTEAF
v_call: TRBV18; cdr3_length: 11; j_call: TRBJ2-7; cdr3_aa: ASKTGEGYEQY
v_call: TRBV7-9; cdr3_length: 13; j_call: TRBJ1-5; cdr3_aa: ASSDRGSGNQPQH
v_call: TRBV9; cdr3_length: 12; j_call: TRBJ1-4; cdr3_aa: ASSPRTGTEKLF
v_call: TRBV2; cdr3_length: 12; j_call: TRBJ2-7; cdr3_aa: ASSPDRASYEQY
v_call: TRBV6-1; cdr3_length: 14; j_call: TRBJ2-1; cdr3_aa: ASSVNIAGAYNEQF
v_call: TRBV5-1; cdr3_length: 12; j_call: TRBJ1-4; cdr3_aa: ASSLGRASEKLF
v_call: TRBV5-4; cdr3_length: 13; j_call: TRBJ2-5; cdr3_aa: ASSSLAGEGETQY
v_call: TRBV4-1; cdr3_length: 13; j_call: TRBJ2-1; cdr3_aa: ASSQEVAGYNEQF
v_call: TRBV6-5; cdr3_length: 10; j_call: TRBJ1-2; cdr3_aa: ASSPDTFGYT
v_call: TRBV14; cdr3_length: 15; j_call: TRBJ1-2; cdr3_aa: ASSHFWTGRDNYGYT
v_call: TRBV29-1; cdr3_length: 11; j_call: TRBJ1-1; cdr3_aa: SGTGHLNTEAF
v_call: TRBV4-2; cdr3_length: 11; j_call: TRBJ1-2; cdr3_aa: ASSQGAGGLYT
v_call: TRBV13; cdr3_length: 11; j_call: TRBJ1-5; cdr3_aa: ASSQQGNQPQH
v_call: TRBV16; cdr3_length: 15; j_call: TRBJ2-3; cdr3_aa: ASSQVGSGSGTDTQY
v_call: TRBV6-1; cdr3_length: 13; j_call: TRBJ1-1; cdr3_aa: ASSESRGLGTEAF
v_call: TRBV10-2; cdr3_length: 12; j_call: TRBJ1-1; cdr3_aa: ASSEGQMNTEAF
v_call: TRBV27; cdr3_length: 17; j_call: TRBJ2-2; cdr3_aa: ASTQGNPLAGGPAGELF